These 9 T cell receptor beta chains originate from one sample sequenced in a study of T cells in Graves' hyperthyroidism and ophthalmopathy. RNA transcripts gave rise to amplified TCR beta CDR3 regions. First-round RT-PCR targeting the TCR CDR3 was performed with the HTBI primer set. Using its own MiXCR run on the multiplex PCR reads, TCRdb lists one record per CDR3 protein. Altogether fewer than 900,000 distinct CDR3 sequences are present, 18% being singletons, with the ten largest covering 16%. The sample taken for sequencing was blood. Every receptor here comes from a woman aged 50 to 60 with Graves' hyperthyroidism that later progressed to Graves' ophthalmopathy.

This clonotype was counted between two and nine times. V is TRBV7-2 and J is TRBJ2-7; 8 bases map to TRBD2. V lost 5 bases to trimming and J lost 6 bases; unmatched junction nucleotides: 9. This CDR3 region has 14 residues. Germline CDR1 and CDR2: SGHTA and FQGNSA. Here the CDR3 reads CASSVPGLGLEQYF. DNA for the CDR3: TGTGCCAGCAGCGTACCGGGACTAGGGCTCGAGCAGTACTTC.

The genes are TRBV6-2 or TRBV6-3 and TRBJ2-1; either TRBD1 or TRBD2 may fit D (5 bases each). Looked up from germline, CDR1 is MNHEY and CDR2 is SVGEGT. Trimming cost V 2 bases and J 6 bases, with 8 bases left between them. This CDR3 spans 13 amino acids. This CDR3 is CASSYTGTNEQFF. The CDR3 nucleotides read TGTGCCAGCAGTTACACCGGGACCAATGAGCAGTTCTTC.

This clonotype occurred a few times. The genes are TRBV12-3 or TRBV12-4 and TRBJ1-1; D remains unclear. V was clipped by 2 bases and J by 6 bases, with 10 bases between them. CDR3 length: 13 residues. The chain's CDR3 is CASSLWERAEAFF. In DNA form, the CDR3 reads TGTGCCAGCAGTTTATGGGAGAGGGCTGAAGCTTTCTTT.

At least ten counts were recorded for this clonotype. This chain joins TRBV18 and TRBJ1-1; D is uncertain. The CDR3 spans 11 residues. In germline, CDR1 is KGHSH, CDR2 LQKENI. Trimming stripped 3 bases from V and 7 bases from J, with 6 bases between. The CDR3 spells CASSPRSEAFF. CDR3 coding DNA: TGTGCCAGCTCACCCCGAAGTGAAGCTTTCTTT. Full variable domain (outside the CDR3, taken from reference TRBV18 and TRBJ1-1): NAGVMQNPRHLVRRRGQEARLRCSPMKGHSHVYWYRQLPEEGLKFMVYLQKENIIDESGMPKERFSAEFPKEGPSILRIQQVVRGDSAAYFCASSPRSEAFFGQGTRLTVV.

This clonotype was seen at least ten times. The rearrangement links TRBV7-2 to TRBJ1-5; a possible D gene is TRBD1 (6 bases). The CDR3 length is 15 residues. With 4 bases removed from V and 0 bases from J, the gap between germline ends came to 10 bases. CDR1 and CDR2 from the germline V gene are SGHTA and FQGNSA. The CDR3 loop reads CASSSRGGSNQPQHF. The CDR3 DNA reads TGTGCCAGCAGCTCCAGGGGCGGTAGCAATCAGCCCCAGCATTTT.

In nucleotides, the CDR3 is TGTGCCAGCAGCTTACGCTCAGAGGGGGAAAAACTGTTTTTT. Translation gives CASSLRSEGEKLFF. This chain links TRBV11-2 with TRBJ1-4; D might be TRBD1 (5 bases). The ends were cut back, 2 bases at V and 8 bases at J, with 12 bases in the middle. This CDR3 region has 14 residues. The germline V gene encodes CDR1 SGHAT and CDR2 FQNNGV.

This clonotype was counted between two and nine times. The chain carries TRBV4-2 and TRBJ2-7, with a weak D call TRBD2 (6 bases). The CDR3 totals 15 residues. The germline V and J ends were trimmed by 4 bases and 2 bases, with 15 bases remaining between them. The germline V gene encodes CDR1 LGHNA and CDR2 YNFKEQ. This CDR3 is CASSPPRDGAYEQYF. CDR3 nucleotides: TGTGCCAGCAGCCCCCCGCGGGACGGGGCCTACGAGCAGTACTTC.

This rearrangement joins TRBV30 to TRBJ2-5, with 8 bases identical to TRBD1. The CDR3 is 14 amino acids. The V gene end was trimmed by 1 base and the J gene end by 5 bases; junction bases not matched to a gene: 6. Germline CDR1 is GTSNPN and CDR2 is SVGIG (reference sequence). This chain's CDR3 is CAWSGTGLRETQYF. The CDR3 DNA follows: TGTGCCTGGAGTGGGACAGGGCTACGGGAGACCCAGTACTTC.

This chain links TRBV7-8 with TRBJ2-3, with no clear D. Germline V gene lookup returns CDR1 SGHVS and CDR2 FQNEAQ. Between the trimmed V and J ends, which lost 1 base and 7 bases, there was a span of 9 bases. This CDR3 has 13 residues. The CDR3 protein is CASSLVGSNTQYF. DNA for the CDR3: TGTGCCAGCAGCTTAGTAGGGTCTAATACGCAGTATTTT.